The 4 T cell receptor beta chains below come from one sample, sequenced in a study of blood T cell repertoires in COVID-19. Sequencing used immunoSEQ multiplex PCR; TCRdb keeps in-frame clones, though not all of them. Of roughly 240,000 clones listed, approximately 86% were seen once; the top ten hold around 2.8%. The sample consisted of peripheral blood. Receptors were obtained from a woman in her twenties or thirties who had recovered from COVID-19.

The J gene is TRBJ1-1, the V gene TRBV7-9; D possibly corresponds to TRBD1 (5 bases). The CDR3 is 11 amino acids. Trimming removed 4 bases from V and 7 bases from J, with 7 bases in between. CDR1 is SEHNR, CDR2 FQNEAQ, per germline (reference sequence). The CDR3 DNA reads TGTGCCAGCAGCTGGGGGGGTGAAGCTTTCTTT. The encoded protein is CASSWGGEAFF.

The V gene is TRBV28, the J gene TRBJ1-1; D unresolved. The CDR3 spans 14 residues. Germline V gene data show CDR1 as MDHEN and CDR2 as SYDVKM. The V end lost 6 bases, the J end lost 1 base, and 12 bases lay between the germline ends. The CDR3 DNA sequence: TGTGCCAGCAGCCCTCGGGGTTCGAACACTGAAGCTTTCTTT. Translation: CASSPRGSNTEAFF. The whole variable domain, filled in from reference TRBV28 and TRBJ1-1, reads DVKVTQSSRYLVKRTGEKVFLECVQDMDHENMFWYRQDPGLGLRLIYFSYDVKMKEKGDIPEGYSVSREKKERFSLILESASTNQTSMYLCASSPRGSNTEAFFGQGTRLTVV.

This chain links TRBV20-1 with TRBJ1-1; TRBD1 might be the D (6 bases). V was trimmed by 5 bases and J by 10 bases, leaving 14 bases between them. Germline CDR1 reads DFQATT; CDR2 reads SNEGSKA (reference sequence). The CDR3 length is 11 residues. The CDR3: CSAQGQGPAFF. The CDR3 DNA follows: TGCAGTGCTCAGGGGCAGGGACCAGCTTTCTTT.

The chain joins TRBV2 to TRBJ2-1; the D gene is possibly TRBD1 (5 bases). The CDR3 covers 14 residues. The ends were cut back, 4 bases at V and 4 bases at J, with 11 bases in the middle. Germline loops: CDR1 SNHLY, CDR2 FYNNEI. The CDR3 nucleotides read TGTGCCAGCAGTGGGCAGGGAAGTTACAATGAGCAGTTCTTC. The encoded protein is CASSGQGSYNEQFF.